The clone carrying this TCR beta chain was seen only once. Its matching antigen is unknown. The method was immunoSEQ multiplex PCR; TCRdb's version includes in-frame clones alone and lacks a portion of them. The sample records about 69,000 clones, almost 90% being singletons. This entry belongs to a study of OX40 agonist ivuxolimab in advanced cancers. Across the study: The patients' treatment was ivuxolimab, an agonistic anti-OX40 (CD134) antibody. Points from the study as a whole: In CD8+ T cells, expanded clones were on average more numerous than in CD4+. Also present in some nonresponders was a low level of normalized T-cell clonal expansion.

The CDR3 contains 12 residues. The V gene lost 7 bases and the J gene lost 2 bases, with 8 bases spanning the gap. CDR1 is LNHDA, CDR2 SQIVND, per germline (reference sequence). This sequence originates from an adult with an advanced solid tumor such as melanoma, head and neck, liver or kidney cancer. Sequences were derived from CD4+ or CD8+ T cells sorted from blood, sampled in a trial of the OX40 agonist ivuxolimab. V is TRBV19 and J is TRBJ1-1; D is unclear. The CDR3 sequence is CASTAGNTEAFF. The CDR3 bases are TGTGCCAGTACTGCCGGAAACACTGAAGCTTTCTTT. Full variable domain (rest looked up from reference TRBV19 and TRBJ1-1): DGGITQSPKYLFRKEGQNVTLSCEQNLNHDAMYWYRQDPGQGLRLIYYSQIVNDFQKGDIAEGYSVSREKKESFPLTVTSAQKNPTAFYLCASTAGNTEAFFGQGTRLTVV.